This paragraph reports one T cell receptor (beta chain). Its matching antigen is unknown. This entry comes from a study of response to subunit inactivated influenza vaccine. Germline lookup yields CDR1 DFQATT and CDR2 SNEGSKA (reference sequence). The V gene lost 4 bases and the J gene lost 0 bases, with 7 bases spanning the gap. The CDR3 has 13 amino acids. The study, taken as a whole, reports: The authors offered the suggestion that each seasonal influenza vaccination recruits few new T cells.

TCRdb used MiXCR to reprocess the RT-PCR reads, holding one entry per CDR3 protein. Altogether a few hundred thousand distinct CDR3 sequences are present, around 22% being singletons, with the ten largest covering under 13%. Sequenced here: PBMCs from blood, sampled less than 22 months after vaccination. The clonotype originates from a man aged 45 to 70 who received an inactivated influenza vaccine. J is TRBJ1-5 and V is TRBV20-1, with D hard to call. CDR3 sequence: CSATGNSNQPQHF. CDR3 DNA: TGCAGTGCTACTGGAAATAGCAATCAGCCCCAGCATTTT.